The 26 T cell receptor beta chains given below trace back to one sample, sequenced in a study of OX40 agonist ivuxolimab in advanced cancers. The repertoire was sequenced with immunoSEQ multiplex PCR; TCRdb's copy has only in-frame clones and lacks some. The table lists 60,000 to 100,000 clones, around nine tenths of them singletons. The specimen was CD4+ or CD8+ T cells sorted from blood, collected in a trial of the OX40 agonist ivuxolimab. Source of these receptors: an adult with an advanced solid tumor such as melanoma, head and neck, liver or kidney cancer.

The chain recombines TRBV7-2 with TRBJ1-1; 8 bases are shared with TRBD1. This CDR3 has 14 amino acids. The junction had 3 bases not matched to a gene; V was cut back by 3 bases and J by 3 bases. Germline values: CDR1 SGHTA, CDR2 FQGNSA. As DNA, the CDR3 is TGTGCCAGCAGCTTTAAGACAGGGGACACTGAAGCTTTCTTT. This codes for CASSFKTGDTEAFF.

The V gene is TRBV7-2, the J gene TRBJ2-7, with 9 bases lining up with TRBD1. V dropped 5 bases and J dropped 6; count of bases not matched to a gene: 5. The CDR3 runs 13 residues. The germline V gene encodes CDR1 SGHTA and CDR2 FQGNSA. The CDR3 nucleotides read TGTGCCAGCAGCCGGGACAGGGCGTCCGAGCAGTACTTC. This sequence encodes CASSRDRASEQYF.

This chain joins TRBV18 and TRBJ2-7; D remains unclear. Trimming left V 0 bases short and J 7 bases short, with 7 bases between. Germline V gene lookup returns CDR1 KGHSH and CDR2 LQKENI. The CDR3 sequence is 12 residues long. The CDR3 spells CASSPPVREQYF. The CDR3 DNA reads TGTGCCAGCTCACCACCCGTACGGGAGCAGTACTTC.

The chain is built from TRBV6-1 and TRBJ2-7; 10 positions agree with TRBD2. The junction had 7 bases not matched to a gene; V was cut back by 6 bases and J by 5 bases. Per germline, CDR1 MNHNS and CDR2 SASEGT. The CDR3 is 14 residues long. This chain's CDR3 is CASRSSGRVDEQYF. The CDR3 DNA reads TGTGCCAGCAGGTCTAGCGGGAGAGTGGACGAGCAGTACTTC.

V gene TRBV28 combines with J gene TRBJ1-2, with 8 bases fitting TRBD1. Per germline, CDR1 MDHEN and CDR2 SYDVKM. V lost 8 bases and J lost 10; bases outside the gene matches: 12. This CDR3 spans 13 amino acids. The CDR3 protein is CASQDTGGFDYTF. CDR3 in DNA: TGTGCCAGCCAAGATACAGGGGGTTTTGACTACACCTTC.

The CDR3 coding sequence is TGTGCCAGCAGTTTAAACTCTGGAAACACCATATATTTT. Its translation is CASSLNSGNTIYF. The chain is built from TRBV6-5 and TRBJ1-3, with D hard to call. Trimming took 4 bases from V and 0 from J, leaving 4 bases between them. This CDR3 is 13 amino acids long. Germline values: CDR1 MNHEY, CDR2 SVGAGI.

The CDR3 protein is CASSLYYTDTQYF. Written as DNA, the CDR3 is TGTGCCAGCAGTTTATATTACACAGATACGCAGTATTTT. This chain uses TRBV28 with TRBJ2-3; D unresolved. V was clipped by 1 base and J by 2 bases, with 4 bases between them. Germline-derived CDR1 and CDR2 are MDHEN and SYDVKM. The CDR3 covers 13 residues.

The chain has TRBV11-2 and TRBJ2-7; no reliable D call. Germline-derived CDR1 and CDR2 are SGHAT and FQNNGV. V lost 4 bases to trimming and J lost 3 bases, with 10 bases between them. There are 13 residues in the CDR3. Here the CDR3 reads CASSSTFIYEQYF. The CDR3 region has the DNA TGTGCCAGCAGCTCAACGTTTATCTACGAGCAGTACTTC. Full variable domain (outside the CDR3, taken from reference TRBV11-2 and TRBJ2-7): EAGVAQSPRYKIIEKRQSVAFWCNPISGHATLYWYQQILGQGPKLLIQFQNNGVVDDSQLPKDRFSAERLKGVDSTLKIQPAKLEDSAVYLCASSSTFIYEQYFGPGTRLTVT.

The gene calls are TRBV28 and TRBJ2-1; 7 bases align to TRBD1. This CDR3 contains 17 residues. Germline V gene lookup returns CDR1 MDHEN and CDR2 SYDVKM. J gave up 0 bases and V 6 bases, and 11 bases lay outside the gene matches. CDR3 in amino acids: CASRSQGTVSSYNEQFF. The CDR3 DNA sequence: TGTGCCAGCAGAAGTCAAGGGACAGTTAGCTCCTACAATGAGCAGTTCTTC.

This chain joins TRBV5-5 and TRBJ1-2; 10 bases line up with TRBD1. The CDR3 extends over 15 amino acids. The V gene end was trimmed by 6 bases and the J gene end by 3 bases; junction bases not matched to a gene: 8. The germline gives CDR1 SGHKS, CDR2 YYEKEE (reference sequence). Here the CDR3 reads CASTQTGGADYGYTF. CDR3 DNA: TGTGCCAGCACCCAGACAGGGGGCGCCGACTATGGCTACACCTTC.

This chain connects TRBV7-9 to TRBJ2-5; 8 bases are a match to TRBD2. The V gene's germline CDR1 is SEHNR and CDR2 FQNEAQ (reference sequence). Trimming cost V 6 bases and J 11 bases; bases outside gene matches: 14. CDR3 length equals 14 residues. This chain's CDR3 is CASRAAAAGEGQYF. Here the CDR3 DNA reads TGTGCCAGCAGGGCGGCGGCAGCGGGAGAAGGGCAGTACTTC.

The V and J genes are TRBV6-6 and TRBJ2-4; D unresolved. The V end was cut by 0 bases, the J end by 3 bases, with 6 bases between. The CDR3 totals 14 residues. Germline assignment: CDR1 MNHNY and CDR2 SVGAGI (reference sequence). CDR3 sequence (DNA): TGTGCCAGCAGTTACTCGGGGAACAAAAACATTCAGTACTTC. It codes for CASSYSGNKNIQYF.

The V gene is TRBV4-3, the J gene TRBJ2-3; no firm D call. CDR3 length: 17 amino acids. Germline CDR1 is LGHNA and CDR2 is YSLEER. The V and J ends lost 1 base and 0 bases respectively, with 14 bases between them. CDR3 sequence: CASSQGGLGVSTDTQYF. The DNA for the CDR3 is TGCGCCAGCAGCCAAGGGGGTCTTGGGGTCAGCACAGATACGCAGTATTTT.

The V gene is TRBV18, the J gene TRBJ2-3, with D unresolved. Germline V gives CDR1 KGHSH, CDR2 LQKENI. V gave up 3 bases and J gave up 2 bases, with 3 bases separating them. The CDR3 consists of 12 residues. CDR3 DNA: TGTGCCAGCTCACCTAACACAGATACGCAGTATTTT. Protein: CASSPNTDTQYF.

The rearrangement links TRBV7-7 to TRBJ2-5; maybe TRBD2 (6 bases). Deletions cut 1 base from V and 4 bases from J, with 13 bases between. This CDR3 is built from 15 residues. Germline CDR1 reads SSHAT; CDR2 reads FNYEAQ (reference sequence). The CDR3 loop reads CASSLGSRGRETQYF. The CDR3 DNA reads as TGTGCCAGCAGCTTAGGGAGCCGGGGGAGAGAGACCCAGTACTTC.

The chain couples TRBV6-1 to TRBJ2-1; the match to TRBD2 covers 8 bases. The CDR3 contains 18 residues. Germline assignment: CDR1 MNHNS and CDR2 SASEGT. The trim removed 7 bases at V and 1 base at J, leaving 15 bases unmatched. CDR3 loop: CASNDGVGGTRSYNEQFF. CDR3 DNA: TGTGCCAGCAATGATGGGGTAGGCGGGACTAGGTCCTACAATGAGCAGTTCTTC.

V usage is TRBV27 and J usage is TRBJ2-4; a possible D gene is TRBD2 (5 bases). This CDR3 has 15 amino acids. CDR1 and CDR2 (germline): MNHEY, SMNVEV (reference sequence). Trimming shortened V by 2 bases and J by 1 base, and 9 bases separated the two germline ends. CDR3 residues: CASSLGPGAKNIQYF. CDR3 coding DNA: TGTGCCAGCAGTTTAGGGCCGGGGGCCAAAAACATTCAGTACTTC.

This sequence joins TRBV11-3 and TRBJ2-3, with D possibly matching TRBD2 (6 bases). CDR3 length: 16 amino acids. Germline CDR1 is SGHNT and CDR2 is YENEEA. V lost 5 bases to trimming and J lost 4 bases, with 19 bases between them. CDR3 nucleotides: TGTGCCAGCAGCCATGGGACTCCCGAAGGTGCAGATACGCAGTATTTT. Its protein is CASSHGTPEGADTQYF.

The CDR3, as DNA: TGTGCCAGCAGTTTATCTTACCCGCACAGTAGGAAGTTCTTC. It codes for CASSLSYPHSRKFF. V is TRBV27 and J is TRBJ2-1; D call uncertain. Looked up from germline, CDR1 is MNHEY and CDR2 is SMNVEV (reference sequence). The CDR3 is made up of 14 amino acids. V was trimmed by 0 bases and J by 14 bases, leaving 17 bases between them.

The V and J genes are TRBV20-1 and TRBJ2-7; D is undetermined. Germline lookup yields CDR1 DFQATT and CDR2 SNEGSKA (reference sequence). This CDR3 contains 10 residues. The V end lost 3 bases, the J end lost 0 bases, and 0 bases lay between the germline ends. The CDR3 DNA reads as TGCAGTGCTAGCTCCTACGAGCAGTACTTC. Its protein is CSASSYEQYF.

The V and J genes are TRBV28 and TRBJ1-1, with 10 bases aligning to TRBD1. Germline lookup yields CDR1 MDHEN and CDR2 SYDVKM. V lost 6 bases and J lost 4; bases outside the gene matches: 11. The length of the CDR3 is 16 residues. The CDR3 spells CASSGGTGALGTEAFF. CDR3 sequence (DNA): TGTGCCAGCAGCGGGGGGACAGGGGCATTGGGCACTGAAGCTTTCTTT.

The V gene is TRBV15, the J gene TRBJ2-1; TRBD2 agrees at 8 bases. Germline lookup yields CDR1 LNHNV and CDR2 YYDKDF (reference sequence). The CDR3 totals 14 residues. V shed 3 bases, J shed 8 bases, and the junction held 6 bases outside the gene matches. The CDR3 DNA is TGTGCCACCAGCAGCTTGGGGACTAGTTATGAGCAGTTCTTC. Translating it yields CATSSLGTSYEQFF.

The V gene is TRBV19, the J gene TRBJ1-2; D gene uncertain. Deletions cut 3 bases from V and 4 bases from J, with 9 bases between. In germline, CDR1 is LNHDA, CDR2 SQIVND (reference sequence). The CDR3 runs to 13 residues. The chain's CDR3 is CASSMGFSYGYTF. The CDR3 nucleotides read TGTGCCAGTAGTATGGGATTCTCCTATGGCTACACCTTC.

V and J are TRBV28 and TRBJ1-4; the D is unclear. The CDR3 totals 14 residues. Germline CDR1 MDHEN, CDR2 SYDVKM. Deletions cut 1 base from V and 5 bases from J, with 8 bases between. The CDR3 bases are TGTGCCAGCAGTTTATCCACCTGGAATGAAAAACTGTTTTTT. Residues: CASSLSTWNEKLFF. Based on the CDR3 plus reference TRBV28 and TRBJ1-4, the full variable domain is DVKVTQSSRYLVKRTGEKVFLECVQDMDHENMFWYRQDPGLGLRLIYFSYDVKMKEKGDIPEGYSVSREKKERFSLILESASTNQTSMYLCASSLSTWNEKLFFGSGTQLSVL.

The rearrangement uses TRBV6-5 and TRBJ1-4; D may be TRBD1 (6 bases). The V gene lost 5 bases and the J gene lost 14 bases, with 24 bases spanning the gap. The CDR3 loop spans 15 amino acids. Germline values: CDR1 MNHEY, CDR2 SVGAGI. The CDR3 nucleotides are TGTGCCAGCAGTCAGTCCGGGACATTCAATGACGGGCTGTTTTTT. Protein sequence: CASSQSGTFNDGLFF.

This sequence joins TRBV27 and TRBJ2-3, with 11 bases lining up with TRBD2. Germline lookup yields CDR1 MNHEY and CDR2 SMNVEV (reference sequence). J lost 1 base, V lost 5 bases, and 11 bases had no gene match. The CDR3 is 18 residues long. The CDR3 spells CASSPLSPGLAGTDTQYF. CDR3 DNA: TGTGCCAGCAGTCCCCTTTCCCCGGGACTAGCGGGCACAGATACGCAGTATTTT.